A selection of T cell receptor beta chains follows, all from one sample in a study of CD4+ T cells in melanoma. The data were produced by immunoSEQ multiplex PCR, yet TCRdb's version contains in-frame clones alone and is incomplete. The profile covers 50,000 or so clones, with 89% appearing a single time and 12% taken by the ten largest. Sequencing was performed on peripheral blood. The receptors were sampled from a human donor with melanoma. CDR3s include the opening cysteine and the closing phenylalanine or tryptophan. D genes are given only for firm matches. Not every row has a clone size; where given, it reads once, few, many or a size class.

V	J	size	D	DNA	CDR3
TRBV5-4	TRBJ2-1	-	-	TGTGCCAGCAGCTTTCCCGGGAGCCGGACCAAGCAGTTCTTC	CASSFPGSRTKQFF
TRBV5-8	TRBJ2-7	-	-	TGTGCCAGCTGGACGGACAAAACCTACGAGCAGTACTTC	CASWTDKTYEQYF
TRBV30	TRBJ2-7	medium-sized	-	TGTGCCTGGATAGATGGGGGGAACGAGCAGTACTTC	CAWIDGGNEQYF
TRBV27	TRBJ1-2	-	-	TGTGCCAGCAGTCGTCCAGGGGCAAGCGGCTACACCTTC	CASSRPGASGYTF
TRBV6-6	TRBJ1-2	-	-	TGTGCCAGCAGAGATGGGCCCCGAGATGGCTACACCTTC	CASRDGPRDGYTF
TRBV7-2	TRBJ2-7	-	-	TGTGCCAGCAGCTCTCCATCTGACAGGGACTACTCCTACGAGCAGTACTTC	CASSSPSDRDYSYEQYF
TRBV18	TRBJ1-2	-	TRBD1	TGTGCCAGCTCACCGGGACAGATCAACTATGGCTACACCTTC	CASSPGQINYGYTF
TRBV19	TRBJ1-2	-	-	TGTGCCAGTAGTACTCCCCAAAACCCCTATGGCTACACCTTC	CASSTPQNPYGYTF
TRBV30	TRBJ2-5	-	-	TGTGCCTGGAGTGAGGCAGAACGGCTTGTCACGCAAGAGACCCAGTACTTC	CAWSEAERLVTQETQYF
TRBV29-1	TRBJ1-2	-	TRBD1	TGCAGCGTCGAAAGTGACAGGGGAGCCAACTATGGCTACACCTTC	CSVESDRGANYGYTF
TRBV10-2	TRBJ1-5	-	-	TGCGCCAGCAGTGAGTCCCACAAAAATCAGCCCCAGCATTTT	CASSESHKNQPQHF
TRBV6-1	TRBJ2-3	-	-	TGTGCCAGCAGTGAAGGGGCAGGCACAGATACGCAGTATTTT	CASSEGAGTDTQYF
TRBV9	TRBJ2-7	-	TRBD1	TGTGCCAGCAGCGAGGGGACAGGGGTCTACGAGCAGTACTTC	CASSEGTGVYEQYF
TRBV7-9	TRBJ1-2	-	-	TGTGCCAGCGCGGAGTCGGAGATAAGCTATGGCTACACCTTC	CASAESEISYGYTF
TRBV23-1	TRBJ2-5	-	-	TGCGCCAGCAGTCAATGGGGGGTACAGGGCCTAGGGCGGACCCAGTACTTC	CASSQWGVQGLGRTQYF
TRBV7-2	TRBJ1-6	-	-	TGTGCCAGCAGCTCTCCACCTAATAATTCACCCCTCCACTTT	CASSSPPNNSPLHF
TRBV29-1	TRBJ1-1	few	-	TGCAGCGTTGTAATGAACACTGAAGCTTTCTTT	CSVVMNTEAFF
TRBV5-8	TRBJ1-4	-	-	TGTGCCAGCAGCTTGGCCAATAATAGACTGTTTTTT	CASSLANNRLFF
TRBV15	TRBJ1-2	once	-	TGTGCCACCAGCAGAGACTACGACATCTATGGCTACACCTTC	CATSRDYDIYGYTF
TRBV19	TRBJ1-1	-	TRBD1	TGTGCCGTTCGACAGGGGGGAACTGAAGCTTTCTTT	CAVRQGGTEAFF
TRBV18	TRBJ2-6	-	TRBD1	TGTGCCAGCTCACCAGGGACAGGGCCCTCTGGGGCCAACGTCCTGACTTTC	CASSPGTGPSGANVLTF
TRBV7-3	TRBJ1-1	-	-	TGTGCCAGCAGCTTAGGGGGCCGCTTGAGGACTGAAGCTTTCTTT	CASSLGGRLRTEAFF
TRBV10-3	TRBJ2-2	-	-	TGTGCCATCAGTGAGCAGGGGAACACCGGGGAGCTGTTTTTT	CAISEQGNTGELFF
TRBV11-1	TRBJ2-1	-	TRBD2	TGTGCCAGCAGTCCCCGGGAGGCGAACTCCTACAATGAGCAGTTCTTC	CASSPREANSYNEQFF
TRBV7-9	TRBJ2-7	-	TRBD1	TGTGCCAGCAGCCACAGGGACAGGGGCCGGGACGAGCAGTACTTC	CASSHRDRGRDEQYF
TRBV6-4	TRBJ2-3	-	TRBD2	TGTGCCAGCGCCAAGGCAAGCGGGGGGGATACGCAGTATTTT	CASAKASGGDTQYF
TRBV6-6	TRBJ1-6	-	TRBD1	TGTGCCAGCAGTTACGGGACAGCGGCCAATTCACCCCTCCACTTT	CASSYGTAANSPLHF
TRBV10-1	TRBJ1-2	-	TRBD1	TGCGCCAGCAGTGAGGGACCGGGACAGGGCTATGGCTACACCTTC	CASSEGPGQGYGYTF
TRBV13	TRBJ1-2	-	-	TGTGCCAGCAGCTTAGTAGGGGCTGGCTATGGCTACACCTTC	CASSLVGAGYGYTF
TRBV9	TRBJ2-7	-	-	TGTGCCAGCAGCGTAGGAGGGGGTCGGGACGAGCAGTACTTC	CASSVGGGRDEQYF
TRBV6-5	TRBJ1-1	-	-	TGTGCCAGCAGTTGGAACACTGAAGCTTTCTTT	CASSWNTEAFF
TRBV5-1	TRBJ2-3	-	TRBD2	TGCGCCAGCAGCCAAAGCGGGGGGAGCACAGATACGCAGTATTTT	CASSQSGGSTDTQYF
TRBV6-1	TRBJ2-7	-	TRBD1	TGTGCCAGCAGTGAAGTCGGACAGGGGTACGAGCAGTACTTC	CASSEVGQGYEQYF
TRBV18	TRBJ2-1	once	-	TGTGCCAGCTCACCACAGGGGACGTCGGACAATGAGCAGTTCTTC	CASSPQGTSDNEQFF
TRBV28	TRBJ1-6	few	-	TGTGCCAGCAGTTTACGCCTGATTTCACCCCTCCACTTT	CASSLRLISPLHF
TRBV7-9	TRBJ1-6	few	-	TGTGCCAGCAGCTTAGGGCAGGGAGGGAATTCACCCCTCCACTTT	CASSLGQGGNSPLHF
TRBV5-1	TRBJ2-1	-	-	TGCGCCAGCAGCTCTCCAGGTCGAACCTACAATGAGCAGTTCTTC	CASSSPGRTYNEQFF
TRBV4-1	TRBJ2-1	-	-	TGCGCCAGCAGCATCCCTCAAAGGGAGCAGTTCTTC	CASSIPQREQFF
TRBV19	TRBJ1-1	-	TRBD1	TGTGCCAGTAGTCTTAGCCCGTGGGACAGGGGGCTGAACACTGAAGCTTTCTTT	CASSLSPWDRGLNTEAFF
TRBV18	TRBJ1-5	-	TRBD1	TGTGCCAGCTCAACCGGACAGGGCACGCATCAGCCCCAGCATTTT	CASSTGQGTHQPQHF
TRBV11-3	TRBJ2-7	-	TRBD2	TGTGCCAGCAGCTGGCCGGGGGGGACTCAGTACTTC	CASSWPGGTQYF
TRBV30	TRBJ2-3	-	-	TGTGCCTGGAGCCTGGGTAGCACAGATACGCAGTATTTT	CAWSLGSTDTQYF
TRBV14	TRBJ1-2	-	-	TGTGCCAGCAGCCAAGTTGGGGATTACTATGGCTACACCTTC	CASSQVGDYYGYTF
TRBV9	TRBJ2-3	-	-	TGTGCCAGCAGCGTCAGTAGCACAGATACGCAGTATTTT	CASSVSSTDTQYF
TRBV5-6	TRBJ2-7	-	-	TGTGCCAGCAGCGATCCGACCCGGGCATCCTACGAGCAGTACTTC	CASSDPTRASYEQYF
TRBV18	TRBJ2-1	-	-	TGTGCCAGCTCACCCCAGGGGCTCACCTACAATGAGCAGTTCTTC	CASSPQGLTYNEQFF
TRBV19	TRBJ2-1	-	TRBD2	TGTGCCAGTAGTACGGCAGCGGGGGGGCGGTTCAAGCAGTTCTTC	CASSTAAGGRFKQFF
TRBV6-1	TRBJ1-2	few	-	TGTGCCAGCAGTGAAGCTGCGGGGACTAACTATGGCTACACCTTC	CASSEAAGTNYGYTF
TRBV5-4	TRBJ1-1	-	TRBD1	TGTGCCAGCAGTTTCGGACAGGACACTGAAGCTTTCTTT	CASSFGQDTEAFF
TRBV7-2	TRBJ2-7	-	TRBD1	TGTGCCAGCAGCTTAGCGGGACAGATCTACGAGCAGTACTTC	CASSLAGQIYEQYF
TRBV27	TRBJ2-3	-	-	TGTGCCAGCACTCGGGGCGCTGGCACAGATACGCAGTATTTT	CASTRGAGTDTQYF
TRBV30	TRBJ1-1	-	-	TGTGCCTGGAGTAACCTGGGGACTGAAGCTTTCTTT	CAWSNLGTEAFF
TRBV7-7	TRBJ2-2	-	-	TGTGCTAGCAGCTTAGCAGGGGAGGAGCTGTTTTTT	CASSLAGEELFF
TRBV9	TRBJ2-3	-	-	TGTGCCAGCAGCGTAGGTAAAGATACGCAGTATTTT	CASSVGKDTQYF
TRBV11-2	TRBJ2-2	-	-	TGTGCCAGCAGCTTACGGGTGGCCGGGGAGCTGTTTTTT	CASSLRVAGELFF
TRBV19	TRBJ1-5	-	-	TGTGCCAGTAGTATAGACCCACAGGGATATAGCAATCAGCCCCAGCATTTT	CASSIDPQGYSNQPQHF
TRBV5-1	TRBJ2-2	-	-	TGCGCCAGCAGCTTGGAAGGCTCTAGCACCGGGGAGCTGTTTTTT	CASSLEGSSTGELFF
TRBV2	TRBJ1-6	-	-	TGTGCCACCCTCACTTCCCAGGGCCCCCTCCACTTT	CATLTSQGPLHF